What follows are 14 T cell receptor beta chains derived from one specimen sequenced in a study of blood T cell repertoires in COVID-19. Here immunoSEQ multiplex PCR was the method, and the copy in TCRdb shows in-frame clones only, minus some. The sample carries 150,000 to 200,000 clones, 80% to 90% recorded once. The sample taken for sequencing was PBMCs or T cells enriched from blood (not recorded which). These receptors originate from a woman under 30 who had recovered from COVID-19.

V gene TRBV6-2 or TRBV6-3 combines with J gene TRBJ2-3; D gene ambiguous. Germline CDR1 MNHEY, CDR2 SVGEGT. Trimming stripped 6 bases from V and 2 bases from J, with 6 bases between. The CDR3 spans 12 residues. This chain's CDR3 is CASSLYTDTQYF. In DNA, the CDR3 is TGTGCCAGCAGCCTTTACACAGATACGCAGTATTTT.

The chain couples TRBV27 to TRBJ2-1, with D hard to call. V lost 4 bases, J lost 8 bases, and 6 bases lay in between. The CDR3 is 11 residues long. Germline loops: CDR1 MNHEY, CDR2 SMNVEV (reference sequence). CDR3 amino acids: CASSYIDEQFF. The CDR3 bases are TGTGCCAGCAGTTATATTGATGAGCAGTTCTTC.

The V gene is TRBV19, the J gene TRBJ2-7, with 14 bases fitting TRBD2. V lost 5 bases, J lost 5 bases, and 14 bases stayed unmatched. The CDR3 runs 18 residues. Germline V lookup: CDR1 LNHDA, CDR2 SQIVND (reference sequence). CDR3 bases: TGTGCCAGTAGTTTAGGACTAGCGGGAGGTCTCCTTACGAACGAGCAGTACTTC. Encoded protein: CASSLGLAGGLLTNEQYF. The full variable domain, with the rest looked up from reference TRBV19 and TRBJ2-7, is DGGITQSPKYLFRKEGQNVTLSCEQNLNHDAMYWYRQDPGQGLRLIYYSQIVNDFQKGDIAEGYSVSREKKESFPLTVTSAQKNPTAFYLCASSLGLAGGLLTNEQYFGPGTRLTVT.

The chain combines TRBV6-4 with TRBJ1-1; D is perhaps TRBD1 (5 bases). Trimming stripped 3 bases from V and 2 bases from J, with 7 bases between. This CDR3 contains 13 residues. Germline CDR1 reads MRHNA; CDR2 reads SNTAGT. CDR3 loop: CASSEQENTEAFF. CDR3 bases: TGTGCCAGCAGTGAACAGGAAAACACTGAAGCTTTCTTT.

The V call is TRBV6-5, the J call TRBJ2-6, with a weak D call TRBD2 (5 bases). This CDR3 is 15 amino acids long. Germline-derived CDR1 and CDR2 are MNHEY and SVGAGI. The V gene lost 4 bases and the J gene lost 4 bases, with 11 bases spanning the gap. The CDR3 region has the DNA TGTGCCAGCAGTTCTCTCTCGGGGGGGGCCAACGTCCTGACTTTC. Its translation: CASSSLSGGANVLTF.

This clone appeared once. The chain is built from TRBV6-5 and TRBJ2-5; the match to TRBD2 covers 12 bases. Trimming removed 8 bases from V and 1 base from J; junction bases left unmatched: 2. The germline gives CDR1 MNHEY, CDR2 SVGAGI. The length of the CDR3 is 14 residues. The CDR3 bases are TGTGCCAGCGGACTAGCGGGACTCCAAGAGACCCAGTACTTC. Amino acids: CASGLAGLQETQYF.

This chain joins TRBV27 and TRBJ1-1; TRBD1 agrees at 7 bases. The V segment lost 0 bases and the J segment 8 bases; nucleotides outside the gene matches: 3. The CDR3 is 13 amino acids. Germline V gene sequence: CDR1 MNHEY, CDR2 SMNVEV (reference sequence). The CDR3 protein is CASSLSGDREAFF. The CDR3 DNA follows: TGTGCCAGCAGTTTATCGGGGGACAGAGAAGCTTTCTTT.

The chain joins TRBV30 to TRBJ1-3; D is ambiguous. V was shortened by 4 bases and J by 1 base, with 8 bases between the two germline ends. Germline CDR1 GTSNPN, CDR2 SVGIG (reference sequence). The CDR3 length is 13 residues. In DNA, the CDR3 is TGTGCCTGGAACATCGGGTCTGGAAACACCATATATTTT. Translating gives CAWNIGSGNTIYF.

The genes are TRBV18 and TRBJ1-6, with D tentatively TRBD1 (5 bases). V was clipped by 0 bases and J by 7 bases, with 10 bases between them. The germline V gene encodes CDR1 KGHSH and CDR2 LQKENI. The CDR3 runs to 15 residues. CDR3 loop: CASSPPGLWNSPLHF. The CDR3 DNA is TGTGCCAGCTCACCACCGGGACTGTGGAATTCACCCCTCCACTTT.

The V and J genes are TRBV6-5 and TRBJ2-5; 9 positions match TRBD1. The CDR3 length is 15 residues. After removal of 6 bases from V and 3 bases from J, the junction contained 8 bases not matched to a gene. Germline-derived CDR1 and CDR2 are MNHEY and SVGAGI. For the CDR3, the DNA is TGTGCCAGCAGGAGAACCGGGACAGGGAAAGAGACCCAGTACTTC. As protein: CASRRTGTGKETQYF.

The chain carries TRBV3-1 (or the pseudogene TRBV3-2) and TRBJ2-1; 9 nucleotides match TRBD2. Germline assignment: CDR1 LGHDT and CDR2 YNNKEL (reference sequence). The CDR3 length is 16 residues. V lost 5 bases, J lost 7 bases, and 12 bases stayed unmatched. This chain's CDR3 is CASSLPKASGENEQFF. CDR3 sequence (DNA): TGTGCCAGCAGCTTACCAAAGGCTAGCGGGGAAAATGAGCAGTTCTTC.

The rearrangement joins TRBV6-1 to TRBJ2-1, with D unclear. Germline V lookup: CDR1 MNHNS, CDR2 SASEGT. CDR3 length: 12 amino acids. V lost 3 bases and J lost 9, with 9 bases in between. CDR3 DNA sequence: TGTGCCAGCAGTGATGGCCCCACTGAGCAGTTCTTC. Protein: CASSDGPTEQFF.

The chain has TRBV29-1 and TRBJ1-2; D might be TRBD1 (6 bases). Germline CDR1 reads SQVTM; CDR2 reads ANQGSEA. The CDR3 length is 12 residues. Trimming removed 7 bases from V and 3 bases from J, with 12 bases in between. The CDR3 nucleotides are TGCAGCGCTATACAGGGAGACTATGGCTACACCTTC. This gives the protein CSAIQGDYGYTF.

This chain links TRBV5-5 with TRBJ1-1; 7 bases match TRBD1. From germline, CDR1 is SGHKS and CDR2 YYEKEE (reference sequence). The CDR3 is made up of 15 amino acids. Unmatched junction bases numbered 11, after V lost 4 bases and J lost 5 bases. CDR3 coding DNA: TGTGCCAGCAGCCCAACAGGGGCCGCAGGGACTGAAGCTTTCTTT. This codes for CASSPTGAAGTEAFF.